These 32 T cell receptor beta chains originate from one sample sequenced in a study of spatial heterogeneity in lung cancer. MiXCR, run by TCRdb on the 5' RACE reads, gives a single entry per CDR3 protein. Of some 83,000 distinct CDR3 sequences listed, approximately 21% are singletons. Noted time point: sample taken at primary tumor resection. Sequencing covered unsorted whole RNA taken from tumor, nontumor lung or frozen PBMC. The specimen was PBMCs, collected at surgery. The receptors here all came from a male donor with early-stage non-small cell lung cancer.

V usage is TRBV12-2 and J usage is TRBJ2-1; the table's D gene call, TRBD2, was not cross checked with the DNA. TRBV12-2 is marked as a pseudogene. This CDR3 comprises 17 residues. The CDR3 DNA sequence: TGTGCAAGTCGCCAAAATCTCTGGGCCAGCTCCTACAATGAGCAGTTCTTC. Protein product: CASRQNLWASSYNEQFF.

This clonotype came up a few times. The V and J genes are TRBV5-1 and TRBJ2-2, with D unclear. CDR3 length equals 13 residues. Germline lookup yields CDR1 SGHRS and CDR2 YFSETQ. Trimming removed 0 bases from V and 6 bases from J, with 6 bases in between. The CDR3 loop reads CASSLAVSGELFF. The DNA for the CDR3 is TGCGCCAGCAGCTTGGCCGTTTCCGGGGAGCTGTTTTTT.

This clonotype was seen a handful of times. The chain couples TRBV7-6 to TRBJ2-5, with 10 bases aligning to TRBD2. The CDR3 is made up of 18 amino acids. Germline trimming cut 1 base from V and 3 bases from J; bases unmatched to any gene: 11. Germline V gene data show CDR1 as SGHVS and CDR2 as FNYEAQ. The CDR3 sequence is CASSLEEIRTSGKETQYF. CDR3 sequence (DNA): TGTGCCAGCAGCTTAGAGGAGATTAGGACTAGCGGAAAAGAGACCCAGTACTTC.

This clonotype was recorded a few times. The chain uses TRBV7-2 and TRBJ1-2; no definite D call. The length of the CDR3 is 14 residues. Germline values: CDR1 SGHTA, CDR2 FQGNSA. V was pared by 1 base and J by 4 bases, with 10 bases between. Here the CDR3 DNA reads TGTGCCAGCAGCTTAGTATCACAGATCTATGGCTACACCTTC. It translates to CASSLVSQIYGYTF.

This clonotype was seen only a few times. This rearrangement joins TRBV24-1 to TRBJ1-4; TRBD1 matches at 7 bases. From germline, CDR1 is KGHDR and CDR2 SFDVKD. This CDR3 spans 15 amino acids. Unmatched junction bases numbered 7, after V lost 4 bases and J lost 6 bases. The CDR3 region has the DNA TGTGCCACCAGTGACCCCTCTACAGGGGATGAAAAACTGTTTTTT. This gives the protein CATSDPSTGDEKLFF.

This clonotype was seen only a few times. The V and J genes are TRBV30 and TRBJ2-1; D uncertain. CDR1 and CDR2 (germline): GTSNPN, SVGIG (reference sequence). The CDR3 sequence is 13 residues long. V was cut by 1 base and J by 0 bases, with 4 bases left in between. The CDR3 spells CAWSGSSYNEQFF. In DNA, the CDR3 is TGTGCCTGGAGTGGGAGCTCCTACAATGAGCAGTTCTTC.

The chain has TRBV28 and TRBJ1-5; 10 positions agree with TRBD1. Germline V gives CDR1 MDHEN, CDR2 SYDVKM. This CDR3 region has 14 residues. Unmatched junction bases numbered 4, after V lost 6 bases and J lost 5 bases. CDR3 nucleotides: TGTGCCAGCAGGGGGACAGGGGAGCATCAGCCCCAGCATTTT. Translation gives CASRGTGEHQPQHF.

In its sample, this clonotype was seen a few times. This chain connects TRBV5-1 to TRBJ2-7; 8 bases map to TRBD2. With V trimmed by 4 bases and J by 2 bases, 5 bases remained unmatched. Germline CDR1 is SGHRS and CDR2 is YFSETQ. CDR3 length: 14 amino acids. The chain's CDR3 is CASSPTSVAYEQYF. The CDR3 bases are TGCGCCAGCAGCCCGACTAGCGTCGCCTACGAGCAGTACTTC.

The V call is TRBV5-1, the J call TRBJ1-1; 8 nucleotides line up with TRBD1. This CDR3 is built from 12 residues. Germline V gives CDR1 SGHRS, CDR2 YFSETQ. The V gene end was trimmed by 7 bases and the J gene end by 5 bases; junction bases not matched to a gene: 4. The CDR3 DNA is TGCGCCAGCCAGGGGGCGGAAACTGAAGCTTTCTTT. Amino acid sequence: CASQGAETEAFF.

CDR3 nucleotides: TGTGCCAGCAGCCCCATTTATGAGGGCGTCTACGAGCAGTACTTC. Translation: CASSPIYEGVYEQYF. The V call is TRBV5-5, the J call TRBJ2-7; D is perhaps TRBD2 (5 bases). CDR1 and CDR2 (germline): SGHKS, YYEKEE (reference sequence). V was trimmed by 4 bases and J by 3 bases, leaving 17 bases between them. There are 15 residues in the CDR3. Looking up the rest from reference TRBV5-5 and TRBJ2-7 gives the full variable domain: DAGVTQSPTHLIKTRGQQVTLRCSPISGHKSVSWYQQVLGQGPQFIFQYYEKEERGRGNFPDRFSARQFPNYSSELNVNALLLGDSALYLCASSPIYEGVYEQYFGPGTRLTVT.

The rearrangement links TRBV19 to TRBJ2-6, with D maybe TRBD1 (6 bases). The length of the CDR3 is 15 residues. Germline CDR1 reads LNHDA; CDR2 reads SQIVND (reference sequence). V lost 3 bases to trimming and J lost 2 bases, with 8 bases between them. The CDR3 nucleotides are TGTGCCAGTAGTATGGGGGCGACTGGGGCCAACGTCCTGACTTTC. This codes for CASSMGATGANVLTF.

The CDR3 DNA reads TGCGCCAGCAGCCACCCCCCCGGGCGTACGCAGTATTTT. It specifies CASSHPPGRTQYF. The chain couples TRBV4-3 to TRBJ2-3; D remains unclear. V lost 3 bases and J lost 8, with 12 bases in between. This CDR3 region has 13 residues. Germline CDR1 and CDR2: LGHNA and YSLEER.

This clonotype was seen a single time. The chain has TRBV7-8 and TRBJ1-1, with D perhaps matching TRBD1 (5 bases). This CDR3 region has 16 residues. Germline V gives CDR1 SGHVS, CDR2 FQNEAQ. The V end lost 5 bases, the J end lost 0 bases, and 16 bases lay between the germline ends. The CDR3: CASSPKRDPMNTEAFF. In nucleotides, the CDR3 is TGTGCCAGCAGCCCCAAGAGGGACCCCATGAACACTGAAGCTTTCTTT. Using reference TRBV7-8 and TRBJ1-1 for the parts outside the CDR3, the full variable domain is GAGVSQSPRYKVAKRGQDVALRCDPISGHVSLFWYQQALGQGPEFLTYFQNEAQLDKSGLPSDRFFAERPEGSVSTLKIQRTQQEDSAVYLCASSPKRDPMNTEAFFGQGTRLTVV.

This rearrangement joins TRBV24-1 to TRBJ1-1, with D tentatively TRBD1 (5 bases). Per germline, CDR1 KGHDR and CDR2 SFDVKD. The CDR3 loop spans 14 amino acids. With 5 bases removed from V and 2 bases from J, the gap between germline ends came to 11 bases. Here the CDR3 reads CATSGGTGNTEAFF. Here the CDR3 DNA reads TGTGCCACCAGTGGGGGGACGGGAAACACTGAAGCTTTCTTT.

This clonotype showed up many times. One end of the junction fails to match germline, which may point to a read error. The V and J genes are TRBV4-3 and TRBJ2-1, with a weak D call TRBD2 (6 bases). CDR1 and CDR2 (germline): LGHNA, YSLEER. This CDR3 contains 14 residues. As DNA, the CDR3 is TGCGCCAGCAGCCAAGATGTTCCTAGCGCGATTTCGGTCTTC. Amino acid sequence: CASSQDVPSAISVF.

This clonotype was counted a few times. The J gene is TRBJ1-1, the V gene TRBV20-1; no reliable D call. Looked up from germline, CDR1 is DFQATT and CDR2 is SNEGSKA (reference sequence). This CDR3 region has 12 residues. The V end lost 7 bases, the J end lost 4 bases, and 13 bases lay between the germline ends. CDR3 protein: CSGQVRGTEAFF. The CDR3 DNA is TGCAGTGGCCAGGTGCGAGGCACTGAAGCTTTCTTT.

The rearrangement uses TRBV5-4 and TRBJ2-1, with D hard to call. Trimming pared 4 bases from V and 6 bases from J, leaving 20 bases between. The germline V gene encodes CDR1 SGHNT and CDR2 YYREEE (reference sequence). The CDR3 is 16 amino acids. CDR3 bases: TGTGCCAGCAGCAACGACTCGAGGCGGCAGATCAATGAGCAGTTCTTC. As protein: CASSNDSRRQINEQFF.

The V call is TRBV10-3, the J call TRBJ2-5; 11 nucleotides line up with TRBD2. This CDR3 region has 16 residues. V shed 6 bases, J shed 2 bases, and the junction held 8 bases outside the gene matches. The germline V gene encodes CDR1 ENHRY and CDR2 SYGVKD. CDR3 nucleotide sequence: TGTGCCATCAGCTTTACTAGCGGGGGCTCTCAAGAGACCCAGTACTTC. As protein: CAISFTSGGSQETQYF.

The genes are TRBV11-1 and TRBJ2-3; the match to TRBD1 covers 7 bases. The trim removed 0 bases at V and 6 bases at J, leaving 9 bases unmatched. CDR1 is SGHAT and CDR2 is FQDESV in the germline V gene (reference sequence). The length of the CDR3 is 16 residues. CDR3 loop: CASSLAGRGTIDTQYF. The CDR3 DNA reads as TGTGCCAGCAGCTTAGCGGGCAGGGGGACGATCGATACGCAGTATTTT. Filled out from reference TRBV11-1 and TRBJ2-3, the complete variable domain reads EAEVAQSPRYKITEKSQAVAFWCDPISGHATLYWYRQILGQGPELLVQFQDESVVDDSQLPKDRFSAERLKGVDSTLKIQPAELGDSAMYLCASSLAGRGTIDTQYFGPGTRLTVL.

The V call is TRBV20-1, the J call TRBJ2-1; the match to TRBD2 covers 8 bases. This CDR3 spans 16 amino acids. Germline values: CDR1 DFQATT, CDR2 SNEGSKA (reference sequence). Losses at the gene ends were 6 bases for V and 7 bases for J; bases not matched to a gene: 17. CDR3 DNA sequence: TGCAGTGCGCCCCGGGGGGGGCCTAGCGCAGGAAATGAGCAGTTCTTC. Its protein product is CSAPRGGPSAGNEQFF.

The table lists this clonotype with many counts. The rearrangement joins TRBV6-2 or TRBV6-3 to TRBJ2-3, with unresolved D. The CDR3 covers 13 residues. Germline lookup yields CDR1 MNHEY and CDR2 SVGEGT. V was trimmed by 7 bases and J by 0 bases, leaving 8 bases between them. The CDR3 DNA reads as TGTGCCAGCAAGAACCCTAGCACAGATACGCAGTATTTT. Its protein product is CASKNPSTDTQYF.

This clonotype has more than one count but fewer than ten. The rearrangement links TRBV20-1 to TRBJ1-5; D not resolved. CDR3 size: 15 residues. Trimming shortened V by 0 bases and J by 5 bases, and 14 bases separated the two germline ends. Germline V gene data show CDR1 as DFQATT and CDR2 as SNEGSKA (reference sequence). The CDR3 bases are TGCAGTGCTAGAGATGTCGGGCGGCTATATCAGCCCCAGCATTTT. Translating it yields CSARDVGRLYQPQHF.

The rearrangement links TRBV2 to TRBJ2-4; the D gene is possibly TRBD2 (6 bases). This CDR3 region has 15 residues. CDR1 and CDR2 from the germline V gene are SNHLY and FYNNEI. Trimming shortened V by 4 bases and J by 1 base, and 11 bases separated the two germline ends. Written as DNA, the CDR3 is TGTGCCAGCAGTGCATGGGGGGACGCCAAAAACATTCAGTACTTC. Protein product: CASSAWGDAKNIQYF.

This clonotype was seen a few times. The chain carries TRBV19 and TRBJ2-3, with 12 bases matching TRBD1. Germline V lookup: CDR1 LNHDA, CDR2 SQIVND (reference sequence). There are 16 residues in the CDR3. With V trimmed by 6 bases and J by 4 bases, 8 bases remained unmatched. CDR3 protein: CASSPRGTGGPDTQYF. CDR3 bases: TGTGCCAGTAGCCCGAGGGGGACAGGGGGCCCAGATACGCAGTATTTT.

This clonotype was found a few times. The V gene is TRBV19, the J gene TRBJ2-2; a weak D match, TRBD1 (6 bases). V lost 4 bases and J 1 base, leaving 13 bases between the germline ends. Germline V gene sequence: CDR1 LNHDA, CDR2 SQIVND (reference sequence). The CDR3 loop spans 16 amino acids. CDR3 sequence: CASSTTGTLNTGELFF. CDR3 sequence (DNA): TGTGCCAGTAGTACTACTGGGACACTGAACACCGGGGAGCTGTTTTTT.

This clonotype was detected only a few times. The rearrangement uses TRBV20-1 and TRBJ2-1; 7 bases are shared with TRBD2. In germline, CDR1 is DFQATT, CDR2 SNEGSKA (reference sequence). Trimming cost V 6 bases and J 10 bases; bases outside gene matches: 15. This CDR3 is built from 14 residues. DNA for the CDR3: TGCAGTGCCCCCCGTCGGGCGGGAGAAGGGGAGCAGTTCTTC. Amino acid sequence: CSAPRRAGEGEQFF.

CDR3 coding DNA: TGCAGTGCCACCCTCGGGTCAGGCGAGCAGTACTTC. This gives the protein CSATLGSGEQYF. The gene calls are TRBV20-1 and TRBJ2-7; the D is unclear. Trimming cost V 6 bases and J 6 bases, with 15 bases left between them. In germline, CDR1 is DFQATT, CDR2 SNEGSKA (reference sequence). This CDR3 has 12 amino acids.

In its sample, this clonotype was seen a few times. This rearrangement joins TRBV20-1 to TRBJ2-2; TRBD1 agrees at 8 bases. The germline gives CDR1 DFQATT, CDR2 SNEGSKA (reference sequence). The trim removed 7 bases at V and 4 bases at J, leaving 5 bases unmatched. CDR3 length: 13 amino acids. CDR3 nucleotide sequence: TGCAGTGTCGGACAGGGCACCACCGGGGAGCTGTTTTTT. Its translation is CSVGQGTTGELFF.

This clonotype was seen a few times. V and J are TRBV2 and TRBJ1-1; 8 nucleotides agree with TRBD1. CDR1 is SNHLY, CDR2 FYNNEI, per germline. The CDR3 runs 12 residues. Germline trimming cut 7 bases from V and 6 bases from J; bases unmatched to any gene: 4. Here the CDR3 reads CASKDRGPEAFF. The CDR3 bases are TGTGCCAGCAAAGACAGGGGACCTGAAGCTTTCTTT. Together with reference TRBV2 and TRBJ1-1, the CDR3 gives the full variable domain: EPEVTQTPSHQVTQMGQEVILRCVPISNHLYFYWYRQILGQKVEFLVSFYNNEISEKSEIFDDQFSVERPDGSNFTLKIRSTKLEDSAMYFCASKDRGPEAFFGQGTRLTVV.

The chain is built from TRBV7-3 and TRBJ2-1; D is possibly TRBD2 (6 bases). There are 14 residues in the CDR3. V lost 5 bases, J lost 7 bases, and 15 bases lay in between. Germline-derived CDR1 and CDR2 are SGHTA and FQGTGA. DNA for the CDR3: TGTGCCAGCAGCCTGGGGGGACCAGTTAATGAGCAGTTCTTC. As protein: CASSLGGPVNEQFF.

There are a few counts of this clonotype. In nucleotides, the CDR3 is TGCAGTGCCGCTAGCGGGAGTTCTACCTACGAGCAGTACTTC. Protein product: CSAASGSSTYEQYF. The rearrangement uses TRBV20-1 and TRBJ2-7, with TRBD2 matching over 10 bases. From germline, CDR1 is DFQATT and CDR2 SNEGSKA (reference sequence). The V gene end was trimmed by 6 bases and the J gene end by 2 bases; junction bases not matched to a gene: 7. This CDR3 comprises 14 residues.

CDR3 loop: CASSQVMRQGGEKLFF. For the CDR3, the DNA is TGTGCCAGCAGCCAAGTGATGCGGCAGGGTGGGGAAAAACTGTTTTTT. V and J are TRBV3-1 and TRBJ1-4; TRBD1 might be the D (5 bases). The CDR3 sequence is 16 residues long. With 1 base removed from V and 8 bases from J, the gap between germline ends came to 17 bases. CDR1 is LGHDT and CDR2 is YNNKEL in the germline V gene (reference sequence).